This T cell receptor beta chain is from a study of cytomegalovirus exposure and HLA in healthy donors. At the level of the study: A data release that came early held around 85 million unique TCRs from HLA-typed donors. Overall study findings and caveats: An analysis was carried out at a later point. It showed that HLA-associated TCR beta chains were more clonally expanded than equally common non-associated chains. In a later analysis, most CMV-associated TCR beta chains appeared HLA-restricted.

The PCR ran on 60 Vbeta and 13 Jbeta primers. The table came from immunoSEQ multiplex PCR; TCRdb's copy has only in-frame clones and leaves some out. The data contain some 140,000 clones, 75% to 80% of them singletons. This clone showed up just a few times. The antigen remains unidentified. Other DNA sequences in this sample translate to the same CDR3. The CDR3 totals 13 residues. Germline CDR1 KGHSH, CDR2 LQKENI. V lost 2 bases to trimming and J lost 1 base, with 5 bases between them. These donors, healthy bone marrow donors, were studied. The sequenced sample consisted of PBMCs. The V call is TRBV18, the J call TRBJ1-1; possible D gene TRBD1, 5 bases. This TCR was recovered from a woman aged 55-70 years in good health and CMV-seronegative. CDR3 protein: CASSPGQNTEAFF. The CDR3, as DNA: TGTGCCAGCTCACCAGGACAGAACACTGAAGCTTTCTTT.